Listed below are T cell receptor beta chains from one sample, sequenced in a study of T cells in Graves' hyperthyroidism and ophthalmopathy. A single record per CDR3 protein comes from TCRdb applying MiXCR to the multiplex PCR reads. The table includes 550,000 to 850,000 distinct CDR3 sequences, over 15% detected once. Source material: blood. These receptors all stem from a woman aged 45-60 years with Graves' hyperthyroidism that later progressed to Graves' ophthalmopathy. Each CDR3 is given with its conserved first and last residue. Fields, in order: D gene, V gene, CDR3 length, CDR3 protein. D genes are given only for firm matches.

>-|TRBV7-3|14
CASSLSGGTDTQYF
>-|TRBV7-9|13
CASSLEPGGGYTF
>-|TRBV2|14
CASSELGWNTEAFF
>-|TRBV12-3/TRBV12-4|13
CASSLAVWGEQYF
>-|TRBV11-2|15
CASSLVAATNEKLFF
>-|TRBV11-3|15
CASSPRGVRGNEQFF
>-|TRBV6-2/TRBV6-3|17
CASTTRRTERARTEAFF
>-|TRBV19|13
CASSTLESYEQYF
>TRBD1|TRBV9|16
CASSPETGGLNQPQHF
>-|TRBV2|12
CASRKGAGELFF
>-|TRBV12-3/TRBV12-4|13
CASSPGQPVGAFF
>TRBD1|TRBV14|15
CASSQWDRGEDTQYF
>-|TRBV10-3|14
CAISEGAMYYGYTF
>-|TRBV10-1|13
CASGEEVGTGAFF
>TRBD1|TRBV29-1|12
CSAWTGNTEAFF
>-|TRBV13|16
CASSFTVTTGDGGYTF